This T cell receptor (beta chain) was sequenced for a study of blood T cells in healthy people across ages. This CDR3 region has 15 residues. CDR1 is SNHLY and CDR2 is FYNNEI in the germline V gene. With regard to this clonotype: What it binds is not known. One junction end disagrees with the germline gene, perhaps due to a read error.

With a J-beta primer mix and a sample-barcoded 5' primer, a second PCR ran 7 to 11 cycles. A template-switch adaptor containing 12 random nucleotides labeled each cDNA molecule. TCRdb independently ran MiXCR on the 5' RACE reads; one entry per CDR3 protein. The top ten clones hold 5.5% to 8% of a sample with 1,300,000 or so distinct CDR3 sequences, approximately 60% of them seen once. Regarding the study as a whole: Naive CD4+ cell counts and diversity both ran higher in long-lived than in aged donors.

This sequence originates from a man aged 18 to 29 in good health. The sample consisted of blood. The V and J genes are TRBV2 and TRBJ2-3; 10 positions agree with TRBD2. The CDR3 reads CASSEERGGADTRYF. Written as DNA, the CDR3 is TGTGCCAGCAGTGAGGAGCGGGGGGGAGCCGATACGCGGTATTTT.